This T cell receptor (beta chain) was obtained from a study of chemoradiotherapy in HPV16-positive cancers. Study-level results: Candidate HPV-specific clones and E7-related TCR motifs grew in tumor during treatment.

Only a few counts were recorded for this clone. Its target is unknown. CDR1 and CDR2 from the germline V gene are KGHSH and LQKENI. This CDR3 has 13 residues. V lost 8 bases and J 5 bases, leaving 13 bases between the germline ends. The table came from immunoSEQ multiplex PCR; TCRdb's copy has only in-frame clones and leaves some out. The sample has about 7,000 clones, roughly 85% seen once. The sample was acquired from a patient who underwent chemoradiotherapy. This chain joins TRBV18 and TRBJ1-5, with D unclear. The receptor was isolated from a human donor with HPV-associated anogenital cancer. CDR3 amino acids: CASQGRGDQPQHF. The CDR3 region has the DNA TGTGCCAGCCAAGGGCGGGGAGATCAGCCCCAGCATTTT.